Reported below is one T cell receptor (beta chain). The antigen is unknown. Isolated RNA was reverse transcribed in full, so expressed TCRB transcripts were sequenced. Using immunoSEQ multiplex PCR, the repertoire was profiled, and TCRdb retains in-frame clones only, with some absent. This sample yields roughly 300,000 clones, of which 7% to 9% are seen a single time; less than 0.5% belongs to the top ten. This sample is drawn from a study of beta chain features in type 1 diabetes. Study context: Across the samples, some 99 million sorted cells were examined in total. Whole-study results and caveats: Naive, central memory and regulatory TCRB repertoires appeared more similar among patients than healthy donors. VDJ junctions sequenced from type 1 diabetes patients showed fewer insertions and more deletions.

CDR1 is MNHEY, CDR2 SVGAGI, per germline. Trimming left V 2 bases short and J 11 bases short, with 7 bases between. There are 11 residues in the CDR3. The specimen sequenced was central memory CD4+ T cells from blood. This chain uses TRBV6-5 with TRBJ1-5; D is undetermined. The sequence was collected from a young woman in good health. CDR3 DNA sequence: TGTGCCAGCAGTTACCGAGGTACCCAGCATTTT. This translates into CASSYRGTQHF.